Below are 9 T cell receptor beta chains sequenced from a single sample in a study of T cells in narcolepsy. TCRdb keeps only in-frame clones here, not all; method: immunoSEQ multiplex PCR. This sample carries approximately 17,000 clones, roughly 72% of them seen once, and the ten largest clones take 13% to 15%. The sequenced material came from CD45RA- memory CD8+ T cells from PBMCs. The receptors were sampled from a human donor with narcolepsy.

The chain has TRBV2 and TRBJ2-1; D may be TRBD2 (5 bases). Germline lookup yields CDR1 SNHLY and CDR2 FYNNEI. The ends were cut back, 3 bases at V and 8 bases at J, with 23 bases in the middle. This CDR3 region has 17 residues. CDR3 bases: TGTGCCAGCAGTGATTCGAATACCCGGGGATCCGGCGATGAGCAGTTCTTC. This gives the protein CASSDSNTRGSGDEQFF.

The chain carries TRBV4-1 and TRBJ2-3; D remains unclear. CDR1 is MGHRA and CDR2 is YSYEKL in the germline V gene. Trimming removed 0 bases at V and 0 bases at J, with 16 bases between. This CDR3 spans 18 amino acids. The CDR3 nucleotides read TGCGCCAGCAGCCAAGATAGGTACCATGTGAGAAGCACAGATACGCAGTATTTT. Amino acid sequence: CASSQDRYHVRSTDTQYF.

This clone was seen a single time. The chain employs TRBV10-1 and TRBJ2-1, with a weak D call TRBD1 (5 bases). The V end lost 4 bases, the J end lost 3 bases, and 7 bases lay between the germline ends. This CDR3 contains 13 residues. Germline V gives CDR1 WNHNN, CDR2 SYGVQD (reference sequence). The CDR3 sequence: CASSAGLYNEQFF. CDR3 in DNA: TGCGCCAGCAGTGCAGGGCTCTACAATGAGCAGTTCTTC.

The V gene is TRBV18, the J gene TRBJ2-1; 13 bases map to TRBD2. J was trimmed by 7 bases and V by 2 bases; bases with no gene match: 5. CDR1 is KGHSH, CDR2 LQKENI, per germline. The CDR3 runs to 16 residues. The CDR3 coding sequence is TGTGCCAGCTCACCAGTAGGGACTAGCGGGATTAATGAGCAGTTCTTC. It codes for CASSPVGTSGINEQFF.

The CDR3 nucleotides are TGCAGCGTTGAATACCGGGGGGGTGACTTTGAGCAGTTCTTC. Residues: CSVEYRGGDFEQFF. The chain has TRBV29-1 and TRBJ2-1; 8 positions match TRBD2. Germline loops: CDR1 SQVTM, CDR2 ANQGSEA. There are 14 residues in the CDR3. The ends lost 2 bases at V and 9 bases at J; junction bases unmatched: 9.

J is TRBJ1-1 and V is TRBV2; TRBD1 might be the D (6 bases). Trimming shortened V by 6 bases and J by 1 base, and 18 bases separated the two germline ends. This CDR3 contains 16 residues. The germline V gene encodes CDR1 SNHLY and CDR2 FYNNEI. The CDR3 loop reads CASRALGGGENTEAFF. The CDR3, as DNA: TGTGCCAGCAGAGCTTTAGGAGGGGGAGAGAACACTGAAGCTTTCTTT.

The chain uses TRBV7-9 and TRBJ1-1, with D possibly TRBD1 on 6 matching bases. Germline values: CDR1 SEHNR, CDR2 FQNEAQ (reference sequence). The CDR3 contains 14 residues. V dropped 5 bases and J dropped 6 bases, with 16 bases sitting between them. The CDR3 loop is CASSPGWGGPEAFF. The CDR3 coding sequence is TGTGCCAGCAGCCCGGGCTGGGGGGGCCCTGAAGCTTTCTTT.

The chain couples TRBV4-1 to TRBJ1-1, with 12 bases that match TRBD1. Losses at the gene ends were 6 bases for V and 1 base for J; bases not matched to a gene: 12. In germline, CDR1 is MGHRA, CDR2 YSYEKL. CDR3 length: 18 residues. CDR3 residues: CASSHGTGGRGKNTEAFF. The CDR3, as DNA: TGCGCCAGCAGTCACGGGACAGGGGGCCGTGGGAAGAACACTGAAGCTTTCTTT.

The J gene is TRBJ1-2, the V gene TRBV10-3; D is possibly TRBD1 (5 bases). The CDR3 covers 11 residues. V was clipped by 10 bases and J by 4 bases, with 10 bases between them. In germline, CDR1 is ENHRY, CDR2 SYGVKD. Here the CDR3 DNA reads TGTGCCACCAGGGTAGGCTATGGCTACACCTTC. This gives the protein CATRVGYGYTF.